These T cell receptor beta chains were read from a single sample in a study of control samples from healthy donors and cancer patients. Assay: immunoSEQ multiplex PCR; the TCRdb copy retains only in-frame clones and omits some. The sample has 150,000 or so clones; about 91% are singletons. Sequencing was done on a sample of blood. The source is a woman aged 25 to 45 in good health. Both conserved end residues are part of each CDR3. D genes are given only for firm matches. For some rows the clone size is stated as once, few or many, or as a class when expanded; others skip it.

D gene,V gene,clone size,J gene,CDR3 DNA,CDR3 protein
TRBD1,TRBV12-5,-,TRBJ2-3,TGTGCTAGTGGTTTGAGTACAGGGGGCATAGATACGCAGTATTTT,CASGLSTGGIDTQYF
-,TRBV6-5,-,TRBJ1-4,TGTGCCAGCAGTTACACAGGGTTTGAAAAACTGTTTTTT,CASSYTGFEKLFF
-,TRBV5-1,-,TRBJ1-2,TGCGCCAGCAGCGCCGAGTGGACAGTTAACTATGGCTACACCTTC,CASSAEWTVNYGYTF
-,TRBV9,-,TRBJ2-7,TGTGCCAGCAGCGTGTTCTACGAGCAGTACTTC,CASSVFYEQYF
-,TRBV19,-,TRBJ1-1,TGTGCCAGTAGTATCGTCACAGAGAACACTGAAGCTTTCTTT,CASSIVTENTEAFF
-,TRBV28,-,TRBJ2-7,TGTGCCAGCGAGACAGCCGTAACCTACGAGCAGTACTTC,CASETAVTYEQYF
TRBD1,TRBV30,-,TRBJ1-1,TGTGCCTGGAGTGCACAGGGGGTGGCTGAAGCTTTCTTT,CAWSAQGVAEAFF
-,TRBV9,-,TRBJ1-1,TGTGCCAGCAGCGCGGCCGGACAGTGGGATTCGTTT,CASSAAGQWDSF
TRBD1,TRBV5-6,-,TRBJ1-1,TGTGCCAGCAGCTCTTCACCAACAGGGGCCCACACTGAAGCTTTCTTT,CASSSSPTGAHTEAFF
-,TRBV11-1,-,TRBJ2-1,TGTGCCAGCAGCTTCCGGGACGGTAGCTCCTACAATGAGCAGTTCTTC,CASSFRDGSSYNEQFF
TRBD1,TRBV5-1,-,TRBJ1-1,TGCGCCAGCAGCCCACAGGGGGTGAACACTGAAGCTTTCTTT,CASSPQGVNTEAFF
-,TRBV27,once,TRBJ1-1,TGTGCCAGCAGTTTTCGGGGTCCCAACACTGAAGCTTTCTTT,CASSFRGPNTEAFF
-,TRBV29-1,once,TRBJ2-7,TGCAGCGTTGGGACGTCCGAGCAGTACTTC,CSVGTSEQYF
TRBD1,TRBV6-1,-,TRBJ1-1,TGTGCCAGCAGTGAAGCAGTTCAGGGGGCGAGCACTGAAGCTTTCTTT,CASSEAVQGASTEAFF
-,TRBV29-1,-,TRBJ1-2,TGCAGCGTTCTGGGGCAAACAGGGACTGGCTACACCTTC,CSVLGQTGTGYTF
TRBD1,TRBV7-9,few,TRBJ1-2,TGTGCCAGCAGCTTTTGGGGACAGGGATATGGCTACACCTTC,CASSFWGQGYGYTF
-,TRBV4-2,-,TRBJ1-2,TGTGCCAGCAGCCAAGAGGGGGGCAGCTATGGCTACACCTTC,CASSQEGGSYGYTF
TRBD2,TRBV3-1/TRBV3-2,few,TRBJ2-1,TGTGCCAGCAGCCAGGTTAGCGGGAGCCCCTACAATGAGCAGTTCTTC,CASSQVSGSPYNEQFF
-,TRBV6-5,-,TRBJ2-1,TGTGCCAGCACTAAATGGGAGGATGAGCAGTTCTTC,CASTKWEDEQFF
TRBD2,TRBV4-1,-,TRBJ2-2,TGCGCCAGCAGCGGGGGCCTAGCGGGAGGTCTTCACGCGAACACCGGGGAGCTGTTTTTT,CASSGGLAGGLHANTGELFF
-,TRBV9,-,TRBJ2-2,TGTGCCAGCAGCGTAGTCCCGAACACCGGGGAGCTGTTTTTT,CASSVVPNTGELFF
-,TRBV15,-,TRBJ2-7,TGTGCCACCAGCAGAGGCAGCGGAATCTACGAGCAGTACTTC,CATSRGSGIYEQYF
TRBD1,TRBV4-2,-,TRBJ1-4,TGTGCCAGCAGCCAACGACAGGGGTCTGAAAAACTGTTTTTT,CASSQRQGSEKLFF
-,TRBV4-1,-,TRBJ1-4,TGCGCCAGCAGCCAGGCCGGGGGCGGTAATGAAAAACTGTTTTTT,CASSQAGGGNEKLFF
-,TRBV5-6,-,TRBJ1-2,TGTGCCAGCAGCTTGGGGCCGACCAACTATGGCTACACCTTC,CASSLGPTNYGYTF
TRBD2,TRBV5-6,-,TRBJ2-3,TGTGCCAGCAGCTGGGGAGGGACTAGAGCAGATACGCAGTATTTT,CASSWGGTRADTQYF
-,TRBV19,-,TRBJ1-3,TGTGCTGCTTCTTTAAGCTCTGGAAACACCATATATTTT,CAASLSSGNTIYF
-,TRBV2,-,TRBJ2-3,TGTGCCAGCAGTGGAGGGCTCCGGATCACAGATACGCAGTATTTT,CASSGGLRITDTQYF
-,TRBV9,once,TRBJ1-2,TGTGCCAGCAGCGTAGGGGATGAGTGGGGGCGGAGGAACTATGGCTACACCTTC,CASSVGDEWGRRNYGYTF
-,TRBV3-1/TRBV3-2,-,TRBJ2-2,TGTGCCAGCAGCCAAACGTTGGGGCAGACCGGGGAGCTGTTTTTT,CASSQTLGQTGELFF
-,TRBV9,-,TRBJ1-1,TGTGCCAGCAGCCCCCGACTTAACACCGGCATCTACACTGAAGCTTTCTTT,CASSPRLNTGIYTEAFF
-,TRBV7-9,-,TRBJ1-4,TGTGCCAGCCACCTTGGGGGGCCCACTAATGAAAAACTGTTTTTT,CASHLGGPTNEKLFF
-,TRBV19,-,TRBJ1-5,TGTGCCAGTACCCCCTTCGGTAATCAGCCCCAGCATTTT,CASTPFGNQPQHF